This TCR beta chain was sequenced during a study of T cells after yellow fever vaccination. One entry per CDR3 protein, called by TCRdb with MiXCR from the 5' RACE reads. The table has 310,000 or so distinct CDR3 sequences, 3.6% seen once. The trim removed 3 bases at V and 4 bases at J, leaving 3 bases unmatched. This CDR3 comprises 15 residues. The germline V gene encodes CDR1 SGHRS and CDR2 YFSETQ. This chain joins TRBV5-1 and TRBJ2-1, with TRBD1 matching over 11 bases. The material sequenced was PBMCs, taken on the day of the yellow fever booster vaccination. The TCR was taken from a man between 18 and 29 years old who received the YFV17D yellow fever vaccine. The CDR3 loop is CASSWGQGDYNEQFF. CDR3 DNA sequence: TGCGCCAGCAGCTGGGGACAGGGGGATTACAATGAGCAGTTCTTC.